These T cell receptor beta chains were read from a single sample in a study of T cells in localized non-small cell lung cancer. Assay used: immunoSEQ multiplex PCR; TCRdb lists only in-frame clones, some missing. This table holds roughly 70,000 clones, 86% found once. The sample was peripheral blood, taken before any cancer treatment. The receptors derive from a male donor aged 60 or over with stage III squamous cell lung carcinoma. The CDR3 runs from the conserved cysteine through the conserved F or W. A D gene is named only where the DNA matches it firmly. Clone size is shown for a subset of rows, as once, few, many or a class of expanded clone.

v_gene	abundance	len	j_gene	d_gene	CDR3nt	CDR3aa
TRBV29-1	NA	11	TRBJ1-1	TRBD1	TGCAGCGTTATAAGGGACAGAGAAGCTTTCTTT	CSVIRDREAFF
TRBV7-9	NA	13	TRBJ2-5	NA	TGTGCCAGCAGCTTATCTAGCCGAGAGACCCAGTACTTC	CASSLSSRETQYF
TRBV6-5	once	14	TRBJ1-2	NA	TGTGCCAGCGGGGACCCAGGGGAAAACTATGGCTACACCTTC	CASGDPGENYGYTF
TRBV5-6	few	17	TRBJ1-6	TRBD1	TGTGCCAGCAGCGAAACCAGGGGGCGAGGTTGGGGTTCACCCCTCCACTTT	CASSETRGRGWGSPLHF
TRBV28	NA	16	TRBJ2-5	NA	TGTGCCAGCAGTAACACACGCGGGCGGGGACAAGAGACCCAGTACTTC	CASSNTRGRGQETQYF
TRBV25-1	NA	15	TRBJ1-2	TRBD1	TGTGCCTCACATACCGGGCAGGGGGCGAGCTATGGCTACACCTTC	CASHTGQGASYGYTF
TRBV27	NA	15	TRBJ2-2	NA	TGTGCCAGCATCAAGGGGCCAGGGGTAACCGGGGAGCTGTTTTTT	CASIKGPGVTGELFF
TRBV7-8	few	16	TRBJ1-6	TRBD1	TGTGCCAGCAGTTTTTACAGGGGACAGGGGGATTCACCCCTCCACTTT	CASSFYRGQGDSPLHF
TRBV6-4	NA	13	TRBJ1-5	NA	TGTGCCAGCAGTGACTCGATTTCAGGGCCCCAGCATTTT	CASSDSISGPQHF
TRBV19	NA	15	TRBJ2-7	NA	TGTGCCAGTAGCACGGAGGCAGGAGAACAATACGAGCAGTACTTC	CASSTEAGEQYEQYF
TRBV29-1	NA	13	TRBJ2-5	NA	TGCAGCGTTCATTGGATGGGTATCGAGACCCAGTACTTC	CSVHWMGIETQYF
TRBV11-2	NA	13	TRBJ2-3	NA	TGTGCCAGCAGCTTTTTGGGGCGTAATACGCAGTATTTT	CASSFLGRNTQYF
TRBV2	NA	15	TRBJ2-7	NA	TGTGCCAGCAGAGCGCCTGGGGGGAGCTCCTACGAGCAGTACTTC	CASRAPGGSSYEQYF
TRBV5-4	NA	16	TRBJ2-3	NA	TGTGCCAGCAGCGCCCCGAGGGATCCGAGCACAGATACGCAGTATTTT	CASSAPRDPSTDTQYF
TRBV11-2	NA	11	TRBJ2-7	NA	TGTGCCAGCAGCTTAGGGCTCGAGCAGTACTTC	CASSLGLEQYF
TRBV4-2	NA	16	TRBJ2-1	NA	TGTGCCAGCAGCCAAGTGGGGAAGCAAGAGGGGGATGAGCAGTTCTTC	CASSQVGKQEGDEQFF
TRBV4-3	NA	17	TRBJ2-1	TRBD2	TGCGCCAGCAGCCAAGATCTAGCGGGGGCTGACTACAATGAGCAGTTCTTC	CASSQDLAGADYNEQFF
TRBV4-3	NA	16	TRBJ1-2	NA	TGCGCCAGCAGCCAAGACTCGGGCGGCTCTAACTATGGCTACACCTTC	CASSQDSGGSNYGYTF
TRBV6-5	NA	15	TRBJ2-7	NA	TGTGCCAGCAGTTACTCGCGGAAGGGGGTCGACGAGCAGTACTTC	CASSYSRKGVDEQYF
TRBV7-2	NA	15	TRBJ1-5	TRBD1	TGTGCCAGCAGCCTACTGACAGGGGCCAATCAGCCCCAGCATTTT	CASSLLTGANQPQHF